This paragraph covers one T cell receptor beta chain sequence. The same CDR3 arises from other DNA sequences in this sample as well. Data came from immunoSEQ multiplex PCR; TCRdb stores just in-frame clones and leaves some out. The sample has roughly 51,000 clones, approximately 89% seen once. CDR3 length: 18 residues. Germline assignment: CDR1 SGHDN and CDR2 FVKESK. The V gene end was trimmed by 3 bases and the J gene end by 0 bases; junction bases not matched to a gene: 13. The data stem from a study of control samples from healthy donors and cancer patients. The V call is TRBV14, the J call TRBJ1-2; 7 positions match TRBD1. This TCR derives from a middle-aged man with colorectal cancer. What was sequenced was PBMCs. In DNA, the CDR3 is TGTGCCAGCAGCCAGGCCATCTTCCGGGACAGAGCTAACTATGGCTACACCTTC. This sequence encodes CASSQAIFRDRANYGYTF. The full variable domain, rest sourced from reference TRBV14 and TRBJ1-2, is EAGVTQFPSHSVIEKGQTVTLRCDPISGHDNLYWYRRVMGKEIKFLLHFVKESKQDESGMPNNRFLAERTGGTYSTLKVQPAELEDSGVYFCASSQAIFRDRANYGYTFGSGTRLTVV.